The clone carrying this T cell receptor beta chain was detected only a few times. This sample stems from a study of immune characterization of retroperitoneal liposarcoma. V lost 7 bases, J lost 5 bases, and 2 bases stayed unmatched. This CDR3 is built from 13 residues. The germline V gene encodes CDR1 MNHNS and CDR2 SASEGT. Each CDR3 protein gets one entry after TCRdb re-called the PCR reads with MiXCR. This table holds 7,000 or so distinct CDR3 sequences, roughly 29% found once. Material: tumor tissue. The gene calls are TRBV6-1 and TRBJ1-6; 7 bases match TRBD1. The receptor comes from a female donor with retroperitoneal liposarcoma. The CDR3 nucleotides are TGTGCCAGCACCGGGACAGATAATTCACCCCTCCACTTT. Protein product: CASTGTDNSPLHF.